This T cell receptor (beta chain) was documented in a study of cytomegalovirus exposure and HLA in healthy donors. V was clipped by 4 bases and J by 3 bases; unmatched bases: 6. Germline V gene lookup returns CDR1 SGHNT and CDR2 YYREEE (reference sequence). The CDR3 covers 15 residues. The PCR used 60 Vbeta and 13 Jbeta primers. TCRdb's table, derived via immunoSEQ multiplex PCR, lists solely in-frame clones and lacks some. The table has approximately 220,000 clones, more than 65% seen once. This clone showed up just a few times. This TCR came from a man between 18 and 29 years old in good health and CMV-seronegative. The source material was PBMCs. This chain connects TRBV5-4 to TRBJ2-1, with 8 positions matching TRBD2. In nucleotides, the CDR3 is TGTGCCAGCAGCGCGAGCGGGAGCCTCTACAATGAGCAGTTCTTC. It codes for CASSASGSLYNEQFF.